The 18 T cell receptor beta chains below all came from one sample that was sequenced in a study of shared clonotypes between healthy human individuals. Only in-frame clones appear in the TCRdb table, and some are missing; sequencing was by immunoSEQ multiplex PCR. The data show a few million clones, with approximately 96% seen just once and approximately 0.13% held by the top ten. Input material: naive CD4+ T cells sorted from blood. Documented subset: CD45RA+ positively selected. The receptors were gathered from a man aged 18 to 30 in good health.

V usage is TRBV5-4 and J usage is TRBJ1-1, with D hard to call. Germline loops: CDR1 SGHNT, CDR2 YYREEE (reference sequence). V was cut by 4 bases and J by 7 bases, with 14 bases left in between. CDR3 size: 13 residues. CDR3 DNA: TGTGCCAGCAGCATCCAACGACGGAATGAAGCTTTCTTT. It is translated as CASSIQRRNEAFF.

The gene calls are TRBV18 and TRBJ1-5; TRBD1 matches at 9 bases. V trimming: 3 bases; J trimming: 7 bases; junction bases outside the gene matches: 10. Germline V gene lookup returns CDR1 KGHSH and CDR2 LQKENI. CDR3 length equals 16 residues. The DNA for the CDR3 is TGTGCCAGCTCACCTCTAGGACAGGGGTTTGACCAGCCCCAGCATTTT. This translates into CASSPLGQGFDQPQHF.

The chain is built from TRBV28 and TRBJ2-7, with 9 bases fitting TRBD1. The CDR3 is 14 amino acids. With 5 bases clipped from V and 6 bases from J, the junction kept 8 bases outside the gene matches. Germline values: CDR1 MDHEN, CDR2 SYDVKM. The CDR3 coding sequence is TGTGCCAGCAGTCCTTCGGGACAGGGTGGCGAGCAGTACTTC. Protein sequence: CASSPSGQGGEQYF.

This clone was observed a single time. The J gene is TRBJ2-1, the V gene TRBV7-8, with D perhaps TRBD2 (5 bases). The V end lost 5 bases, the J end lost 0 bases, and 8 bases lay between the germline ends. Looked up from germline, CDR1 is SGHVS and CDR2 is FQNEAQ. The CDR3 has 14 residues. The CDR3 sequence is CASSPTSSYNEQFF. The CDR3 DNA sequence: TGTGCCAGCAGCCCAACTAGCTCCTACAATGAGCAGTTCTTC.

The V call is TRBV12-5, the J call TRBJ2-7, with TRBD2 matching over 10 bases. CDR1 is LGHNT and CDR2 is FRNRAP in the germline V gene. The CDR3 loop spans 14 amino acids. Trimming cost V 3 bases and J 5 bases; bases outside gene matches: 4. CDR3 in amino acids: CASGFLAGANEQYF. The CDR3, as DNA: TGTGCTAGTGGTTTTCTAGCGGGAGCCAACGAGCAGTACTTC.

This chain connects TRBV2 to TRBJ2-4; a possible D gene is TRBD1 (6 bases). Trimming shortened V by 6 bases and J by 3 bases, and 18 bases separated the two germline ends. Per germline, CDR1 SNHLY and CDR2 FYNNEI. This CDR3 spans 16 amino acids. The CDR3, as DNA: TGTGCCAGCAGGGGGGACACGGCCTTAGTCAAAAACATTCAGTACTTC. Its protein is CASRGDTALVKNIQYF.

The chain couples TRBV19 to TRBJ2-1, with 8 bases lining up with TRBD1. Germline loops: CDR1 LNHDA, CDR2 SQIVND (reference sequence). Unmatched junction bases numbered 13, after V lost 5 bases and J lost 7 bases. The CDR3 totals 16 residues. Here the CDR3 DNA reads TGTGCCAGTAGTGCTACCGACAGGGGCCAGGGGAATGAGCAGTTCTTC. Its translation: CASSATDRGQGNEQFF.

The chain uses TRBV2 and TRBJ1-4; a possible D gene is TRBD1 (6 bases). Trimming took 8 bases from V and 9 from J, leaving 13 bases between them. Germline CDR1 is SNHLY and CDR2 is FYNNEI. This CDR3 has 12 residues. The CDR3 bases are TGTGCCAGCGGACAGCCAACCCAAAAACTGTTTTTT. It is translated as CASGQPTQKLFF.

This chain joins TRBV2 and TRBJ1-1; D may be TRBD1 (6 bases). The CDR3 extends over 13 amino acids. Deletions cut 5 bases from V and 4 bases from J, with 11 bases between. Germline loops: CDR1 SNHLY, CDR2 FYNNEI. The CDR3, as DNA: TGTGCCAGCAGTAATACAGGGAGCACTGAAGCTTTCTTT. This translates into CASSNTGSTEAFF. Drawing the rest from reference TRBV2 and TRBJ1-1, the complete variable domain is EPEVTQTPSHQVTQMGQEVILRCVPISNHLYFYWYRQILGQKVEFLVSFYNNEISEKSEIFDDQFSVERPDGSNFTLKIRSTKLEDSAMYFCASSNTGSTEAFFGQGTRLTVV.

The gene calls are TRBV4-1 and TRBJ2-1, with a tentative D call TRBD2 (5 bases). Germline CDR1 is MGHRA and CDR2 is YSYEKL. Trimming stripped 1 base from V and 5 bases from J, with 18 bases between. CDR3 size: 17 residues. The CDR3 nucleotides are TGCGCCAGCAGCCAAGGTTTCGCGAGGGATAAGGACAATGAGCAGTTCTTC. Translating it yields CASSQGFARDKDNEQFF.

This chain joins TRBV25-1 and TRBJ1-5; 8 bases are shared with TRBD1. Germline V gene data show CDR1 as MGHDK and CDR2 as SYGVNS. The CDR3 length is 14 residues. V was pared by 3 bases and J by 6 bases, with 4 bases of the junction left unmatched. The CDR3 region is CASSDSGGVQPQHF. DNA of the CDR3: TGTGCCAGCAGTGATTCAGGGGGCGTTCAGCCCCAGCATTTT.

The chain links TRBV6-5 to TRBJ1-1; D ambiguous. CDR1 is MNHEY and CDR2 is SVGAGI in the germline V gene. Deletions cut 1 base from V and 1 base from J, with 4 bases between. The CDR3 has 13 amino acids. The CDR3 DNA sequence: TGTGCCAGCAGTTACTTGTGGAACACTGAAGCTTTCTTT. Its translation is CASSYLWNTEAFF.

This clone showed up just once. The CDR3 coding sequence is TGTGCCAGCAGTTTGTCGGGGGGGACGGGCATTCAGTACTTC. Encoded protein: CASSLSGGTGIQYF. The chain joins TRBV28 to TRBJ2-4; 8 positions agree with TRBD2. This CDR3 contains 14 residues. CDR1 MDHEN and CDR2 SYDVKM come from the germline V gene. With 3 bases clipped from V and 9 bases from J, the junction kept 7 bases outside the gene matches.

This sequence joins TRBV11-2 and TRBJ2-3; weak D call: TRBD2 (5 bases). CDR3 length: 16 amino acids. Germline loops: CDR1 SGHAT, CDR2 FQNNGV. V shed 2 bases and J shed 1 base, with 13 bases lying between them. The CDR3 reads CASSLNTGSGTDTQYF. DNA of the CDR3: TGTGCCAGCAGCTTAAATACGGGAAGCGGCACAGATACGCAGTATTTT.

J is TRBJ2-7 and V is TRBV7-8; 8 bases fit TRBD1. The CDR3 runs to 14 residues. The germline V gene has CDR1 SGHVS and CDR2 FQNEAQ. The V gene end was trimmed by 5 bases and the J gene end by 1 base; junction bases not matched to a gene: 4. CDR3 DNA: TGTGCCAGCAGCCGTGACAGGGGTTCCTACGAGCAGTACTTC. It is translated as CASSRDRGSYEQYF. The variable domain in full, with the rest retrieved from reference TRBV7-8 and TRBJ2-7, is GAGVSQSPRYKVAKRGQDVALRCDPISGHVSLFWYQQALGQGPEFLTYFQNEAQLDKSGLPSDRFFAERPEGSVSTLKIQRTQQEDSAVYLCASSRDRGSYEQYFGPGTRLTVT.

This clone appeared a single time. The rearrangement uses TRBV6-6 and TRBJ2-7, with D perhaps matching TRBD2 (5 bases). This CDR3 is built from 16 residues. The germline gives CDR1 MNHNY, CDR2 SVGAGI (reference sequence). Trimming left V 0 bases short and J 5 bases short, with 17 bases between. As DNA, the CDR3 is TGTGCCAGCAGTTACTCGGCGGGCGCCTTAGGGAACGAGCAGTACTTC. This translates into CASSYSAGALGNEQYF.

In its sample, this clone was seen once. The V and J genes are TRBV11-1 and TRBJ2-7, with TRBD1 matching 7 bases. This CDR3 spans 15 amino acids. Germline trimming cut 5 bases from V and 0 bases from J; bases unmatched to any gene: 7. Germline V gene data show CDR1 as SGHAT and CDR2 as FQDESV (reference sequence). The CDR3, as DNA: TGTGCCAGCAGCCCAAGGGACAGAGGCTCCTACGAGCAGTACTTC. This gives the protein CASSPRDRGSYEQYF. The full variable domain, with the rest looked up from reference TRBV11-1 and TRBJ2-7, is EAEVAQSPRYKITEKSQAVAFWCDPISGHATLYWYRQILGQGPELLVQFQDESVVDDSQLPKDRFSAERLKGVDSTLKIQPAELGDSAMYLCASSPRDRGSYEQYFGPGTRLTVT.

The V and J genes are TRBV6-5 and TRBJ2-7, with D unclear. Per germline, CDR1 MNHEY and CDR2 SVGAGI. The V gene lost 2 bases and the J gene lost 3 bases, with 14 bases spanning the gap. The CDR3 runs to 15 residues. The CDR3 nucleotides are TGTGCCAGCAGTTACAAGTACGGCTGGAGCTACGAGCAGTACTTC. Its protein product is CASSYKYGWSYEQYF.